These 15 T cell receptor beta chains share one sample of origin, sequenced in a study of T cells in Graves' hyperthyroidism and ophthalmopathy (dated by TCRdb to about 2019). The library was produced with multiplex PCR. TCRdb lists the instrument as Illumina HiSeq 2000. The TCR beta CDR3 regions were amplified from the RNA transcripts. A first-round RT-PCR of the TCR CDR3 used the HTBI primer set with the Qiagen OneStep RT-PCR kit. TCRdb trimmed public reads at Q25 via fastp, called clones via MiXCR and kept in-frame beta chains. Each CDR3 protein gets just one entry, which takes the most common genes and DNA from the rows behind it. The sample has hundreds of thousands of distinct CDR3 sequences on record, about 38% of them singletons. Of the sample, around 10% falls within the top ten clones. Sequences were obtained from blood. The receptors stem from a man between 18 and 35 years old with Graves' hyperthyroidism.

This clonotype was observed at least ten times. The gene calls are TRBV19 and TRBJ2-2; D unresolved. The CDR3 consists of 12 residues. CDR1 is LNHDA and CDR2 is SQIVND in the germline V gene (reference sequence). Trimming took 3 bases from V and 4 from J, leaving 3 bases between them. CDR3 in DNA: TGTGCCAGTAGTATCGGCACCGGGGAGCTGTTTTTT. Protein sequence: CASSIGTGELFF. Variable domain in full (rest from reference TRBV19 and TRBJ2-2): DGGITQSPKYLFRKEGQNVTLSCEQNLNHDAMYWYRQDPGQGLRLIYYSQIVNDFQKGDIAEGYSVSREKKESFPLTVTSAQKNPTAFYLCASSIGTGELFFGEGSRLTVL.

In its sample, this clonotype was seen a few times. This rearrangement joins TRBV9 to TRBJ2-7; D gene uncertain. Germline loops: CDR1 SGDLS, CDR2 YYNGEE. The V gene lost 0 bases and the J gene lost 6 bases, with 10 bases spanning the gap. This CDR3 has 13 amino acids. The CDR3 reads CASSVGESREQYF. CDR3 nucleotide sequence: TGTGCCAGCAGCGTAGGGGAATCACGCGAGCAGTACTTC.

This rearrangement joins TRBV12-3 or TRBV12-4 to TRBJ1-1, with D tentatively TRBD1 (5 bases). V dropped 10 bases and J dropped 7 bases, with 13 bases sitting between them. The CDR3 extends over 11 amino acids. The CDR3 loop is CAIRGEFEAFF. The CDR3 region has the DNA TGTGCCATTCGAGGGGAATTTGAAGCTTTCTTT.

In its sample, this clonotype was seen many times. The chain employs TRBV20-1 and TRBJ1-4; the D gene is possibly TRBD1 (5 bases). Germline CDR1 reads DFQATT; CDR2 reads SNEGSKA (reference sequence). CDR3 size: 13 residues. V was trimmed by 5 bases and J by 8 bases, leaving 15 bases between them. CDR3 bases: TGCAGTGCTGGGGGACGGGAGTGGGAAAAACTGTTTTTT. As protein: CSAGGREWEKLFF.

This clonotype was seen a handful of times. This chain links TRBV12-3 or TRBV12-4 with TRBJ1-2; 8 nucleotides line up with TRBD1. The junction had 11 bases not matched to a gene; V was cut back by 3 bases and J by 8 bases. The CDR3 is 15 residues long. The CDR3 DNA follows: TGTGCCAGCAGTTTTGACGGACAGGGTGCACACGGCTACACCTTC. It translates to CASSFDGQGAHGYTF.

The chain combines TRBV7-9 with TRBJ2-1; D is possibly TRBD1 or TRBD2 (5 bases each). Germline CDR1 is SEHNR and CDR2 is FQNEAQ (reference sequence). CDR3 length equals 12 residues. The V end was cut by 6 bases, the J end by 9 bases, with 12 bases between. The CDR3 coding sequence is TGTGCCAGCAGTGAATGGGGACCTGAGCAGTTCTTC. Translation: CASSEWGPEQFF.

This clonotype was picked up a small number of times. The V call is TRBV4-1, the J call TRBJ2-5; the D gene is possibly TRBD2 (6 bases). The germline V and J ends were trimmed by 0 bases and 5 bases, with 13 bases remaining between them. The CDR3 is made up of 15 amino acids. CDR1 and CDR2 from the germline V gene are MGHRA and YSYEKL. This CDR3 is CASSQEFPGEETQYF. The CDR3 DNA reads TGCGCCAGCAGCCAAGAGTTTCCGGGAGAGGAGACCCAGTACTTC.

This chain uses TRBV6-1 with TRBJ1-6, with D tentatively TRBD1 (6 bases). The germline V gene encodes CDR1 MNHNS and CDR2 SASEGT. CDR3 length equals 15 residues. Trimming took 6 bases from V and 11 from J, leaving 20 bases between them. As DNA, the CDR3 is TGTGCCAGCAGGGCAGGGGCCGCCCCCAGCCCACCCCTCCACTTT. Its protein product is CASRAGAAPSPPLHF.

The sample holds a few counts of this clonotype. This chain links TRBV7-9 with TRBJ2-5, with TRBD1 matching 8 bases. The CDR3 spans 19 residues. V shed 5 bases and J 4 bases; nucleotides not matched to a gene: 21. Germline V gene sequence: CDR1 SEHNR, CDR2 FQNEAQ (reference sequence). The chain's CDR3 is CASSTLRTRTQTGGETQYF. The CDR3 DNA sequence: TGTGCCAGCAGCACGCTCAGAACACGGACACAAACAGGGGGAGAGACCCAGTACTTC.

This clonotype has more than one count but fewer than ten. The CDR3 region has the DNA TGTGCCAGCAGCGTAGATAAGGGGTTATCCTACGAGCAGTACTTC. It codes for CASSVDKGLSYEQYF. The V gene is TRBV9, the J gene TRBJ2-7, with D perhaps TRBD1 (5 bases). The CDR3 totals 15 residues. V shed 0 bases and J shed 1 base, with 11 bases lying between them. Germline values: CDR1 SGDLS, CDR2 YYNGEE.

Regarding this clonotype: A much larger clone sits a single nucleotide away, making a read error possible. The chain carries TRBV20-1 and TRBJ1-2; the D is unclear. With 3 bases removed from V and 3 bases from J, the gap between germline ends came to 8 bases. The CDR3 has 12 amino acids. Germline CDR1 reads DFQATT; CDR2 reads SNEGSKA (reference sequence). The CDR3 DNA is TGCAGTGCTAGGGGTGCTGACTATGGCTACACCTTC. Its protein is CSARGADYGYTF.

Of note for this clonotype: One end of the junction fails to match germline, which may point to a read error. V usage is TRBV4-1 and J usage is TRBJ1-5, with 9 positions matching TRBD1. Germline V lookup: CDR1 MGHRA, CDR2 YSYEKL. The CDR3 consists of 15 residues. The CDR3, as DNA: TGTGCCAGCAGCCAGGACAGGGGTACCGGACAGCCCCAGCATTTT. Translated, it gives CASSQDRGTGQPQHF.

This rearrangement joins TRBV9 to TRBJ2-5; no clear D gene. Between the trimmed V and J ends, which lost 5 bases and 3 bases, there was a span of 17 bases. The germline gives CDR1 SGDLS, CDR2 YYNGEE. This CDR3 region has 15 residues. The DNA for the CDR3 is TGTGCCAGCAGTCCCATGACATACACCGAAGAGACCCAGTACTTC. The encoded protein is CASSPMTYTEETQYF.

This clonotype showed up just a few times. The chain is built from TRBV12-3 or TRBV12-4 and TRBJ1-1; 9 bases line up with TRBD1. Trimming removed 3 bases from V and 11 bases from J; junction bases left unmatched: 10. This CDR3 has 14 amino acids. The CDR3 sequence: CASSFTPGQGVAFF. For the CDR3, the DNA is TGTGCCAGCAGTTTTACACCGGGACAGGGAGTGGCTTTCTTT.

This rearrangement joins TRBV20-1 to TRBJ1-2; D might be TRBD1 (5 bases). V lost 5 bases and J lost 1, with 17 bases in between. There are 15 residues in the CDR3. Germline V gene lookup returns CDR1 DFQATT and CDR2 SNEGSKA (reference sequence). The CDR3 DNA follows: TGCAGTGCTGTTCAGGGCAGAGACCTTAACTATGGCTACACCTTC. Amino acids: CSAVQGRDLNYGYTF.